The 13 T cell receptor beta chains below were found in one sample sequenced in a study of Ad26.COV2.S vaccination and SARS-CoV-2 variants. Repertoires were generated with immunoSEQ multiplex PCR, while TCRdb's copy carries only in-frame clones and drops some. Here the sample spans around 370,000 clones, roughly 94% being singletons. Source: peripheral blood, taken after recovery from COVID-19. The receptor set was obtained from a human donor who had recovered from COVID-19.

This CDR3 reads CASSIGADSTEAFF. As DNA, the CDR3 is TGTGCCAGTAGTATTGGGGCAGACTCAACTGAAGCTTTCTTT. The chain carries TRBV19 and TRBJ1-1, with D maybe TRBD1 (5 bases). This CDR3 contains 14 residues. Germline values: CDR1 LNHDA, CDR2 SQIVND (reference sequence). Trimming left V 3 bases short and J 5 bases short, with 13 bases between.

A single count supports this clone. This CDR3 is CASSKWGNTIYF. The CDR3 DNA follows: TGTGCCAGCAGCAAATGGGGAAACACCATATATTTT. The rearrangement joins TRBV21-1 to TRBJ1-3. TRBV21-1 is termed a pseudogene. The CDR3 spans 12 residues.

The J gene is TRBJ2-2, the V gene TRBV13, with 10 nucleotides matching TRBD2. V shed 5 bases and J 1 base; nucleotides not matched to a gene: 7. The CDR3 is 17 amino acids. Germline V gene sequence: CDR1 PRHDT, CDR2 FYEKMQ (reference sequence). In DNA, the CDR3 is TGTGCCAGCAGCCCCCGAGGACTAGCGGAGAACACCGGGGAGCTGTTTTTT. Translation gives CASSPRGLAENTGELFF.

This sequence joins TRBV5-1 and TRBJ1-2; no firm D call. CDR3 length: 13 residues. Germline V gives CDR1 SGHRS, CDR2 YFSETQ. V lost 0 bases, J lost 4 bases, and 7 bases lay in between. This CDR3 reads CASSLEPLYGYTF. In DNA form, the CDR3 reads TGCGCCAGCAGCTTGGAGCCCCTCTATGGCTACACCTTC. The whole variable domain, filled in from reference TRBV5-1 and TRBJ1-2, reads KAGVTQTPRYLIKTRGQQVTLSCSPISGHRSVSWYQQTPGQGLQFLFEYFSETQRNKGNFPGRFSGRQFSNSRSEMNVSTLELGDSALYLCASSLEPLYGYTFGSGTRLTVV.

This chain joins TRBV5-8 and TRBJ2-7, with TRBD1 identical over 9 bases. After removal of 5 bases from V and 5 bases from J, the junction contained 5 bases not matched to a gene. Germline V gene data show CDR1 as SGHTS and CDR2 as YDEGEE. The CDR3 runs 13 residues. CDR3 coding DNA: TGTGCCAGCAGACGGACAGGGGTCCACGAGCAGTACTTC. Its protein product is CASRRTGVHEQYF.

This clone was recorded only once. The chain combines TRBV2 with TRBJ2-5, with 9 bases aligning to TRBD2. Losses at the gene ends were 8 bases for V and 4 bases for J; bases not matched to a gene: 11. The germline gives CDR1 SNHLY, CDR2 FYNNEI. This CDR3 has 15 amino acids. CDR3 DNA: TGTGCCAGCTTATCCGGGACTAGCCGAAGAGAGACCCAGTACTTC. Its translation: CASLSGTSRRETQYF.

This clone occurred once. The chain combines TRBV20-1 with TRBJ2-5; TRBD1 aligns across 8 bases. The CDR3 sequence is 11 residues long. From germline, CDR1 is DFQATT and CDR2 SNEGSKA (reference sequence). J lost 7 bases, V lost 5 bases, and 3 bases had no gene match. Here the CDR3 reads CSAWDRTTQYF. The CDR3 DNA reads TGCAGTGCTTGGGACAGGACGACCCAGTACTTC.

J is TRBJ1-2 and V is TRBV10-3; D is unresolved. Germline lookup yields CDR1 ENHRY and CDR2 SYGVKD. The CDR3 is made up of 13 amino acids. The germline V and J ends were trimmed by 10 bases and 4 bases, with 16 bases remaining between them. This chain's CDR3 is CATCRGVGYGYTF. CDR3 DNA: TGTGCCACTTGTCGGGGAGTGGGCTATGGCTACACCTTC.

This chain links TRBV7-9 with TRBJ2-5, with D perhaps assigned TRBD1 or TRBD2 (5 bases each). V lost 1 base, J lost 5 bases, and 23 bases lay in between. The CDR3 is 18 residues long. CDR1 SEHNR and CDR2 FQNEAQ come from the germline V gene (reference sequence). CDR3 nucleotide sequence: TGTGCCAGCAGCTTAGAAGGTGGCAGTGCAAGAGGGGACGAGACCCAGTACTTC. Translation: CASSLEGGSARGDETQYF.

The V gene is TRBV5-4, the J gene TRBJ1-1; D gene unclear. CDR1 is SGHNT and CDR2 is YYREEE in the germline V gene (reference sequence). V shed 1 base and J shed 0 bases, with 13 bases lying between them. The CDR3 is 16 residues long. CDR3 residues: CASSLKRAPMNTEAFF. DNA for the CDR3: TGTGCCAGCAGCTTGAAGAGGGCGCCTATGAACACTGAAGCTTTCTTT.

The chain employs TRBV5-1 and TRBJ2-3, with 10 bases that match TRBD1. V lost 5 bases to trimming and J lost 1 base; unmatched junction nucleotides: 7. CDR3 length: 16 amino acids. Germline V gene lookup returns CDR1 SGHRS and CDR2 YFSETQ. CDR3 loop: CASSFLGTGGTDTQYF. For the CDR3, the DNA is TGCGCCAGCAGTTTCCTAGGGACAGGGGGCACAGATACGCAGTATTTT. Combining the CDR3 with reference TRBV5-1 and TRBJ2-3 gives the whole variable domain KAGVTQTPRYLIKTRGQQVTLSCSPISGHRSVSWYQQTPGQGLQFLFEYFSETQRNKGNFPGRFSGRQFSNSRSEMNVSTLELGDSALYLCASSFLGTGGTDTQYFGPGTRLTVL.

The rearrangement uses TRBV5-4 and TRBJ2-7; no clear D gene. The CDR3 runs 14 residues. V lost 3 bases and J 6 bases, leaving 16 bases between the germline ends. CDR1 and CDR2 from the germline V gene are SGHNT and YYREEE (reference sequence). CDR3 sequence: CASSYHSSQSEQYF. CDR3 nucleotides: TGTGCCAGCAGCTACCATTCCAGCCAGTCCGAGCAGTACTTC. Together with reference TRBV5-4 and TRBJ2-7, the CDR3 gives the full variable domain: ETGVTQSPTHLIKTRGQQVTLRCSSQSGHNTVSWYQQALGQGPQFIFQYYREEENGRGNFPPRFSGLQFPNYSSELNVNALELDDSALYLCASSYHSSQSEQYFGPGTRLTVT.

J is TRBJ2-7 and V is TRBV7-2; 8 nucleotides agree with TRBD2. CDR1 and CDR2 from the germline V gene are SGHTA and FQGNSA. Trimming cost V 4 bases and J 3 bases; bases outside gene matches: 2. CDR3 length: 13 amino acids. The CDR3 sequence: CASSSGTSYEQYF. The CDR3 DNA follows: TGTGCCAGCAGCTCCGGGACTAGCTACGAGCAGTACTTC.